The source of this TCR beta chain is a study of identical twins. Study-level results: Cross-sectional statistical analysis, not tracking of the same donors, underpinned the conclusions. Researchers reported excess low generation probability among twin-shared out-of-frame alpha sequences. In cord blood, abundant beta clonotypes had fewer insertions; memory showed no trend.

One entry per CDR3 protein, called by TCRdb with MiXCR from the 5' RACE reads. Here the sample spans roughly 570,000 distinct CDR3 sequences, 9.6% being singletons. CDR1 and CDR2 from the germline V gene are SGHAT and FQNNGV. This CDR3 region has 16 residues. With 4 bases clipped from V and 4 bases from J, the junction kept 7 bases outside the gene matches. This clonotype was picked up many times. Its antigen is unidentified. The same sample was also used in a study of yellow fever vaccine responses in identical twins.

The specimen was PBMCs. The rearrangement uses TRBV11-2 and TRBJ2-1, with 10 positions matching TRBD2. This sequence originates from a young woman in good health. The CDR3 loop is CASSSSGTSVYNEQFF. In nucleotides, the CDR3 is TGTGCCAGCAGCTCTTCCGGGACTAGCGTTTACAATGAGCAGTTCTTC.